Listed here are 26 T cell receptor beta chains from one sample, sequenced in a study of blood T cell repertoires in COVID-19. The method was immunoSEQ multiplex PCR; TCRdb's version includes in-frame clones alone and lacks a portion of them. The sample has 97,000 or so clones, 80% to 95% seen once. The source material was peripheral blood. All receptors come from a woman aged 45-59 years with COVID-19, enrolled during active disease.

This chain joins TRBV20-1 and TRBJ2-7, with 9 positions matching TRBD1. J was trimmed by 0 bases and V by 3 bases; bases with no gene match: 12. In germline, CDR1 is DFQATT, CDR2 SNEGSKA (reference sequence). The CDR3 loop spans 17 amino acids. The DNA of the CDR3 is TGCAGTGCTAGTCGGGGACAGGGACTCCCCCACTCCTACGAGCAGTACTTC. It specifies CSASRGQGLPHSYEQYF.

CDR3 sequence (DNA): TGTGCCAGCAGCATAACAGGGACCGGGGAGCTGTTTTTT. Translated: CASSITGTGELFF. J is TRBJ2-2 and V is TRBV21-1; the table names TRBD1, a call not compared with the DNA. TRBV21-1 corresponds to a pseudogene. The CDR3 loop spans 13 amino acids.

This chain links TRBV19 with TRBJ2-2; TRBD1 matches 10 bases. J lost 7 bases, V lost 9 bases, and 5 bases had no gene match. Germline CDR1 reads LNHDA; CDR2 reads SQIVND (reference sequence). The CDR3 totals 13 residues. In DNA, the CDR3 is TGTGCCAGCTGGACAGGGGGAGGCGGGGAGCTGTTTTTT. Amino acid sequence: CASWTGGGGELFF.

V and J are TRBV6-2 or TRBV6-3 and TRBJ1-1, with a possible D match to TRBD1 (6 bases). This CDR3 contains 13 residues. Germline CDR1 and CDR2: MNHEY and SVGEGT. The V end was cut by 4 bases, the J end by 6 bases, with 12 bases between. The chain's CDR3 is CASSSRGAAEAFF. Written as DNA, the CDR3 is TGTGCCAGCAGTTCACGGGGGGCTGCTGAAGCTTTCTTT.

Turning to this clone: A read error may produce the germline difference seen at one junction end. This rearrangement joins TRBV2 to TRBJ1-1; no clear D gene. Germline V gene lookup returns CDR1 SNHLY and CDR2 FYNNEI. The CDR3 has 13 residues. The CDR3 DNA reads TGTGCCAGCAGCGTTGGTGTGAGTACTGAAACTTTCTTT. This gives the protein CASSVGVSTETFF.

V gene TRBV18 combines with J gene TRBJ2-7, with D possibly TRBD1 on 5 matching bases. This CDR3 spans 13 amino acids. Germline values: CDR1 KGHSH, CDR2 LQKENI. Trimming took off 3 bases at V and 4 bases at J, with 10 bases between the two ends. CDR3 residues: CASSPNQGYEQYV. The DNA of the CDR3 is TGTGCCAGCTCACCGAACCAGGGATACGAGCAGTACGTC.

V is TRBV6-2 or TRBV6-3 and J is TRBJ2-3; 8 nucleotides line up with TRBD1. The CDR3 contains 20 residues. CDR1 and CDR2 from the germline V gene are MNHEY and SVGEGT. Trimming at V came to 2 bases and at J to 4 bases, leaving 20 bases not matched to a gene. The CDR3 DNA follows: TGTGCCAGCAGTTACAGGGACAGTTGGGACAGGAACATGAGCCCAGATACGCAGTATTTT. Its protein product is CASSYRDSWDRNMSPDTQYF.

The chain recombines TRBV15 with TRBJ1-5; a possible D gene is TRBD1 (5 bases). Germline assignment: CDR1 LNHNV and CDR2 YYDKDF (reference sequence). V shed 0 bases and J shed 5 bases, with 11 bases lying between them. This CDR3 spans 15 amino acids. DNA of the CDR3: TGTGCCACCAGCAGAGATAGTGGCAGGGATCAGCCCCAGCATTTT. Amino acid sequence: CATSRDSGRDQPQHF.

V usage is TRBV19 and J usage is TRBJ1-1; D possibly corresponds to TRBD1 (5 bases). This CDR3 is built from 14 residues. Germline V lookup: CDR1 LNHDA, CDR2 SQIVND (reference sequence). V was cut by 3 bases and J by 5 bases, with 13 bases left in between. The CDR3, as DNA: TGTGCCAGTAGTATCAACGGGGGACGGACTGAAGCTTTCTTT. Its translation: CASSINGGRTEAFF.

CDR3 in DNA: TGTGCCACCAGTGATTTGCGGTCCGTTATTTATTCACCCCTCCACTTT. This sequence encodes CATSDLRSVIYSPLHF. The gene calls are TRBV24-1 and TRBJ1-6; D remains ambiguous. In germline, CDR1 is KGHDR, CDR2 SFDVKD. V was cut by 0 bases and J by 8 bases, with 13 bases left in between. This CDR3 comprises 16 residues.

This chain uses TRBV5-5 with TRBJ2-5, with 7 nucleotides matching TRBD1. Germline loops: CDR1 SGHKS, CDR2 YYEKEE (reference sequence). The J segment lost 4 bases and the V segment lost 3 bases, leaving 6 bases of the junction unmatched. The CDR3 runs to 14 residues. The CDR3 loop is CASSSPGTAETQYF. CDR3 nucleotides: TGTGCCAGCAGCTCGCCGGGGACAGCAGAGACCCAGTACTTC. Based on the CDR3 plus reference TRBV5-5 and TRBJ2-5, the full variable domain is DAGVTQSPTHLIKTRGQQVTLRCSPISGHKSVSWYQQVLGQGPQFIFQYYEKEERGRGNFPDRFSARQFPNYSSELNVNALLLGDSALYLCASSSPGTAETQYFGPGTRLLVL.

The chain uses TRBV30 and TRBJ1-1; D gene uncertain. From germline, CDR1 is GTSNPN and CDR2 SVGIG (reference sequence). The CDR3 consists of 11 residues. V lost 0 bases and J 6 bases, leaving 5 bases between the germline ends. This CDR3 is CAWSVLPEAFF. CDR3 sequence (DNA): TGTGCCTGGAGTGTACTGCCTGAAGCTTTCTTT. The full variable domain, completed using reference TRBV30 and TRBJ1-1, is SQTIHQWPATLVQPVGSPLSLECTVEGTSNPNLYWYRQAAGRGLQLLFYSVGIGQISSEVPQNLSASRPQDRQFILSSKKLLLSDSGFYLCAWSVLPEAFFGQGTRLTVV.

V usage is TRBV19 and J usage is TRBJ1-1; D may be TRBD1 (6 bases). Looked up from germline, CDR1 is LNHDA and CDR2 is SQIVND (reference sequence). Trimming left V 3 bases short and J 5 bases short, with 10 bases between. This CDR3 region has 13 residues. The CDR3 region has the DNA TGTGCCAGTAGTATGGGGGCAGTAACTGAAGCTTTCTTT. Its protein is CASSMGAVTEAFF.

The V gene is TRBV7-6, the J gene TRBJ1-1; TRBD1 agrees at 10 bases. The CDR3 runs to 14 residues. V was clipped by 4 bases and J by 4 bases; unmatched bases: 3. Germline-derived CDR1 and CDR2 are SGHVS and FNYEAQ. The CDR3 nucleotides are TGTGCCAGCAGCTGGCGGACAGGGGGCACTGAAGCTTTCTTT. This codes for CASSWRTGGTEAFF.

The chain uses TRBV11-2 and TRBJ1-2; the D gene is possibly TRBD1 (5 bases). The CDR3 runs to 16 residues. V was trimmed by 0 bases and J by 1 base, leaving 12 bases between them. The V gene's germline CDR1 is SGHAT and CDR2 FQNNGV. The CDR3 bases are TGTGCCAGCAGCTTAGAAGACAGCACCTTTAACTATGGCTACACCTTC. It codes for CASSLEDSTFNYGYTF.

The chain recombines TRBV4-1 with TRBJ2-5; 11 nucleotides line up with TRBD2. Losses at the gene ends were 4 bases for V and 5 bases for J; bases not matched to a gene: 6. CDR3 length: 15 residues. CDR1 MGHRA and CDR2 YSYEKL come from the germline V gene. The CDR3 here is CASSPLAGGSETQYF. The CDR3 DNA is TGCGCCAGCAGCCCCCTAGCGGGGGGCTCTGAGACCCAGTACTTC.

CDR3 DNA: TGTGCCAGCAGCGCCACGGACAGGACGAATCAGCCCCAGCATTTT. Its translation is CASSATDRTNQPQHF. The chain recombines TRBV11-2 with TRBJ1-5; 7 bases line up with TRBD1. This CDR3 comprises 15 residues. Germline trimming cut 5 bases from V and 4 bases from J; bases unmatched to any gene: 8. The germline V gene has CDR1 SGHAT and CDR2 FQNNGV.

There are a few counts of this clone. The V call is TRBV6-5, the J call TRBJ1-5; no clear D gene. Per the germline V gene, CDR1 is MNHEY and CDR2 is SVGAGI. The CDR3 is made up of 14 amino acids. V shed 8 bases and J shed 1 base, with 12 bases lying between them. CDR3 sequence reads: CASAGQQSNQPQHF. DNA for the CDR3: TGTGCCAGCGCTGGGCAACAAAGCAATCAGCCCCAGCATTTT.

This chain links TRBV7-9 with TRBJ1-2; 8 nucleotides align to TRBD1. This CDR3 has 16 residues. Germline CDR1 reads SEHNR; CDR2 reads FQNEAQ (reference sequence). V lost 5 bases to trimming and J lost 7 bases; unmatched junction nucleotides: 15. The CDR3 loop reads CASSPGQGMVNVGYTF. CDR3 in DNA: TGTGCCAGCAGCCCCGGACAGGGCATGGTCAATGTTGGCTACACCTTC.

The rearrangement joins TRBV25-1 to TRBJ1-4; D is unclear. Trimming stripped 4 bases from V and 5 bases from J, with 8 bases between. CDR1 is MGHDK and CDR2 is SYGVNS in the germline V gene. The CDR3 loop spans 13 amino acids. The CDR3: CASSVDSNEKLFF. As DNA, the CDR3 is TGTGCCAGCAGTGTGGACTCGAATGAAAAACTGTTTTTT.

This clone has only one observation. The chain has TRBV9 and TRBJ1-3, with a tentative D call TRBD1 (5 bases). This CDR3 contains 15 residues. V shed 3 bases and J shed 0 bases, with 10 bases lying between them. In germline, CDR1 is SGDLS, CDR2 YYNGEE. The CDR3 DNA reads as TGTGCCAGCAGCGGGAAGGGGTACTCTGGAAACACCATATATTTT. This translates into CASSGKGYSGNTIYF.

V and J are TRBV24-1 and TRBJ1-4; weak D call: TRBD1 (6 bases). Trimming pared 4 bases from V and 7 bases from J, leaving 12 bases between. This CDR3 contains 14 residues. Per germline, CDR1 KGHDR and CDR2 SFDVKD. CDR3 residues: CATSDPGTTEKLFF. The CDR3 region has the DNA TGTGCCACCAGTGACCCAGGGACAACTGAAAAACTGTTTTTT.

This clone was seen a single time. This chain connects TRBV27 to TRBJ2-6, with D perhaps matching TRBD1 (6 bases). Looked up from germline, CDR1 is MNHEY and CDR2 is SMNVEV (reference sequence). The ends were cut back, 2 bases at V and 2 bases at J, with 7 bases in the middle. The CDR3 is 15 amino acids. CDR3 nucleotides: TGTGCCAGCAGTTTAAACAGGGCTGGGGCCAACGTCCTGACTTTC. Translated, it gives CASSLNRAGANVLTF.

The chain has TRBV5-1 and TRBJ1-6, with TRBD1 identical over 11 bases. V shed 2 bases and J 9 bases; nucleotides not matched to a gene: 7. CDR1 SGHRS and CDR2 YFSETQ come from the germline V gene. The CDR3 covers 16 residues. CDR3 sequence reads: CASSFLPGTGGSPLHF. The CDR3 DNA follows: TGCGCCAGCAGCTTCCTCCCCGGGACAGGGGGTTCACCCCTCCACTTT.

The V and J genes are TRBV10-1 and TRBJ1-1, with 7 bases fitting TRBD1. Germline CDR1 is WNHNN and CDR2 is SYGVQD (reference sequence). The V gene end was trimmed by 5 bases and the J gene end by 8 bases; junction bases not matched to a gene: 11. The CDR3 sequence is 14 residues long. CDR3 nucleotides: TGCGCCAGCAGTCCCGGGACAGCCCGACAAGAAGCTTTCTTT. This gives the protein CASSPGTARQEAFF.

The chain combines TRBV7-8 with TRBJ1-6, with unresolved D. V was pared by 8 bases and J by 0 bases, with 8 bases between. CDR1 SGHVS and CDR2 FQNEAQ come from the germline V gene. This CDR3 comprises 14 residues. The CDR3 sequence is CASGTNSYNSPLHF. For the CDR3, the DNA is TGTGCCAGCGGAACTAACTCCTATAATTCACCCCTCCACTTT. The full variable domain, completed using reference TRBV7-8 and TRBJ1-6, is GAGVSQSPRYKVAKRGQDVALRCDPISGHVSLFWYQQALGQGPEFLTYFQNEAQLDKSGLPSDRFFAERPEGSVSTLKIQRTQQEDSAVYLCASGTNSYNSPLHFGNGTRLTVT.